The 22 T cell receptor beta chains below all came from one sample that was sequenced in a study of blood T cell repertoires in COVID-19. The assay was immunoSEQ multiplex PCR, and TCRdb's table has in-frame clones only and misses some. Among approximately 99,000 clones, about four fifths were seen once, and the ten largest hold around 18%. Material for sequencing was peripheral blood. These receptors were collected from a woman over 75 with active or convalescent COVID-19.

This rearrangement joins TRBV5-1 to TRBJ2-5; unclear D gene. There are 11 residues in the CDR3. Germline V gives CDR1 SGHRS, CDR2 YFSETQ. Trimming took off 3 bases at V and 5 bases at J, with 5 bases between the two ends. CDR3 DNA: TGCGCCAGCAGCTCCGGGGAGACCCAGTACTTC. Protein product: CASSSGETQYF.

This chain links TRBV3-1 (or the pseudogene TRBV3-2) with TRBJ1-2; 8 positions agree with TRBD1. V dropped 3 bases and J dropped 5; count of bases not matched to a gene: 8. CDR3 length: 15 amino acids. Germline V gene data show CDR1 as LGHDT and CDR2 as YNNKEL (reference sequence). CDR3 loop: CASSQTGVPLYGYTF. CDR3 bases: TGTGCCAGCAGCCAGACAGGGGTCCCTTTGTATGGCTACACCTTC.

The chain has TRBV7-9 and TRBJ1-1, with D hard to call. CDR3 length: 12 amino acids. Trimming cost V 2 bases and J 3 bases, with 4 bases left between them. In germline, CDR1 is SEHNR, CDR2 FQNEAQ (reference sequence). CDR3 DNA sequence: TGTGCCAGCAGCTTACAGTACACTGAAGCTTTCTTT. Translated, it gives CASSLQYTEAFF.

This clone was detected once. J is TRBJ1-4 and V is TRBV27; 7 bases agree with TRBD1. Germline lookup yields CDR1 MNHEY and CDR2 SMNVEV (reference sequence). The CDR3 sequence is 16 residues long. V trimming: 6 bases; J trimming: 10 bases; junction bases outside the gene matches: 17. The CDR3 region is CASSSGTEIGPGKLFF. CDR3 nucleotide sequence: TGTGCCAGCAGCTCCGGGACAGAGATAGGGCCTGGAAAACTGTTTTTT.

V gene TRBV11-3 combines with J gene TRBJ2-1, with 12 nucleotides matching TRBD1. The CDR3 loop spans 15 amino acids. V was clipped by 5 bases and J by 5 bases; unmatched bases: 4. Germline V CDR1 and CDR2: SGHNT, YENEEA. The CDR3 sequence is CASSRGQGADNEQFF. CDR3 DNA: TGTGCCAGCAGCCGGGGACAGGGGGCCGACAATGAGCAGTTCTTC.

V gene TRBV7-2 combines with J gene TRBJ2-1; maybe TRBD2 (6 bases). CDR1 is SGHTA, CDR2 FQGNSA, per germline. V was clipped by 2 bases and J by 1 base, with 12 bases between them. There are 16 residues in the CDR3. This CDR3 is CASSLSLGGSYNEQFF. Here the CDR3 DNA reads TGTGCCAGCAGCTTAAGCTTAGGAGGGTCCTACAATGAGCAGTTCTTC.

The chain has TRBV5-8 and TRBJ1-2; 8 bases map to TRBD1. The germline CDR1 and CDR2 sequences are SGHTS and YDEGEE. The ends lost 4 bases at V and 4 bases at J; junction bases unmatched: 6. CDR3 length: 14 amino acids. The DNA for the CDR3 is TGTGCCAGCAGCCTTGACAGGGGTGGCTATGGCTACACCTTC. This encodes CASSLDRGGYGYTF.

This clone was counted a single time. This chain joins TRBV9 and TRBJ2-7, with TRBD2 matching over 11 bases. V lost 4 bases, J lost 3 bases, and 6 bases stayed unmatched. Germline lookup yields CDR1 SGDLS and CDR2 YYNGEE. The CDR3 consists of 15 residues. This CDR3 reads CASSPTGLAVYEQYF. The CDR3 region has the DNA TGTGCCAGCAGCCCGACGGGACTAGCGGTCTACGAGCAGTACTTC.

The chain links TRBV7-9 to TRBJ2-1; the match to TRBD2 covers 11 bases. CDR3 size: 16 residues. V shed 3 bases, J shed 3 bases, and the junction held 4 bases outside the gene matches. Germline CDR1 and CDR2: SEHNR and FQNEAQ (reference sequence). CDR3 in amino acids: CASSFTGTSGYNEQFF. The CDR3 nucleotides are TGTGCCAGCAGCTTTACCGGGACTAGCGGCTACAATGAGCAGTTCTTC.

The chain links TRBV6-2 or TRBV6-3 to TRBJ2-1, with 15 bases aligning to TRBD2. J was trimmed by 7 bases and V by 2 bases; bases with no gene match: 3. The germline V gene encodes CDR1 MNHEY and CDR2 SVGEGT. This CDR3 is 16 amino acids long. CDR3 loop: CASSYGLAGGGNEQFF. The CDR3 bases are TGTGCCAGCAGTTACGGACTAGCGGGAGGGGGTAATGAGCAGTTCTTC.

The CDR3 reads CASNDRVKETQYF. Here the CDR3 DNA reads TGTGCCAGCAACGACAGGGTGAAAGAGACCCAGTACTTC. This sequence joins TRBV6-5 and TRBJ2-5; 7 nucleotides agree with TRBD1. This CDR3 spans 13 amino acids. Trimming took 7 bases from V and 3 from J; bases not matched to a gene: 5. The germline gives CDR1 MNHEY, CDR2 SVGAGI.

The chain recombines TRBV2 with TRBJ2-1, with D possibly TRBD1 on 5 matching bases. Germline V gene data show CDR1 as SNHLY and CDR2 as FYNNEI. V was trimmed by 0 bases and J by 6 bases, leaving 9 bases between them. This CDR3 contains 14 residues. The CDR3 nucleotides read TGTGCCAGCAGTGAAGCTGGGCAGGGCAATGAGCAGTTCTTC. Its translation is CASSEAGQGNEQFF.

This sequence joins TRBV20-1 and TRBJ2-1; tentative D call: TRBD1 (6 bases). CDR3 length: 11 residues. Germline lookup yields CDR1 DFQATT and CDR2 SNEGSKA (reference sequence). V was cut by 8 bases and J by 4 bases, with 9 bases left in between. This chain's CDR3 is CSTTGYNEQFF. DNA of the CDR3: TGCAGTACTACAGGGTACAATGAGCAGTTCTTC.

The chain joins TRBV9 to TRBJ2-3; no clear D gene. Germline CDR1 and CDR2: SGDLS and YYNGEE. The CDR3 totals 12 residues. With 4 bases removed from V and 2 bases from J, the gap between germline ends came to 5 bases. CDR3 in DNA: TGTGCCAGCAGCCAGTCCACAGATACGCAGTATTTT. Protein: CASSQSTDTQYF.

The gene calls are TRBV19 and TRBJ1-1; TRBD1 is a possible D gene (6 bases). Trimming removed 3 bases from V and 4 bases from J, with 21 bases in between. Germline V CDR1 and CDR2: LNHDA, SQIVND (reference sequence). This CDR3 has 17 residues. CDR3 nucleotides: TGTGCCAGTAGTATCCTACTTAGGGGGAGCGGTGGCACTGAAGCTTTCTTT. This sequence encodes CASSILLRGSGGTEAFF.

This chain joins TRBV7-3 and TRBJ2-3, with TRBD2 matching 7 bases. This CDR3 contains 16 residues. Germline values: CDR1 SGHTA, CDR2 FQGTGA. The V gene end was trimmed by 2 bases and the J gene end by 1 base; junction bases not matched to a gene: 6. DNA for the CDR3: TGTGCCAGCAGCTTATTTCTAGCGGAAGGCACAGATACGCAGTATTTT. Translation gives CASSLFLAEGTDTQYF.

The rearrangement uses TRBV28 and TRBJ2-3; D is possibly TRBD1 (5 bases). This CDR3 region has 13 residues. The V and J ends lost 3 bases and 7 bases respectively, with 11 bases between them. The germline gives CDR1 MDHEN, CDR2 SYDVKM. The CDR3 spells CASSLTADYTQYF. CDR3 DNA: TGTGCCAGCAGTTTGACAGCCGATTATACGCAGTATTTT. Based on the CDR3 plus reference TRBV28 and TRBJ2-3, the full variable domain is DVKVTQSSRYLVKRTGEKVFLECVQDMDHENMFWYRQDPGLGLRLIYFSYDVKMKEKGDIPEGYSVSREKKERFSLILESASTNQTSMYLCASSLTADYTQYFGPGTRLTVL.

The chain has TRBV11-2 and TRBJ2-1, with a possible D match to TRBD2 (5 bases). CDR1 SGHAT and CDR2 FQNNGV come from the germline V gene. CDR3 size: 13 residues. With 10 bases removed from V and 2 bases from J, the gap between germline ends came to 12 bases. The CDR3 nucleotides are TGTGCCACCGCTACCGGGACCTACAATGAGCAGTTCTTC. Translated, it gives CATATGTYNEQFF.

The chain links TRBV12-5 to TRBJ1-5; D is undetermined. The V and J ends lost 8 bases and 9 bases respectively, with 17 bases between them. This CDR3 is built from 13 residues. Per the germline V gene, CDR1 is LGHNT and CDR2 is FRNRAP. CDR3 protein: CASPYIFRGPQHF. DNA for the CDR3: TGTGCTAGTCCCTACATCTTCCGGGGGCCCCAGCATTTT.

The V gene is TRBV11-1, the J gene TRBJ2-7, with 8 bases aligning to TRBD2. Per germline, CDR1 SGHAT and CDR2 FQDESV (reference sequence). The CDR3 runs 15 residues. The J segment lost 0 bases and the V segment lost 5 bases, leaving 6 bases of the junction unmatched. DNA for the CDR3: TGTGCCAGCAGCACCGGGACTAGTCCCTCCTACGAGCAGTACTTC. It specifies CASSTGTSPSYEQYF.

This chain uses TRBV19 with TRBJ2-1; D call uncertain. Trimming cost V 6 bases and J 3 bases, with 3 bases left between them. Germline loops: CDR1 LNHDA, CDR2 SQIVND (reference sequence). CDR3 length equals 11 residues. The CDR3 nucleotides are TGTGCCAGTAGGAGCTACAATGAGCAGTTCTTC. It translates to CASRSYNEQFF.

The rearrangement links TRBV19 to TRBJ1-1; maybe TRBD1 (6 bases). The CDR3 extends over 12 amino acids. V was cut by 11 bases and J by 1 base, with 11 bases left in between. Germline CDR1 reads LNHDA; CDR2 reads SQIVND (reference sequence). CDR3 sequence: CASRRGNTEAFF. CDR3 nucleotide sequence: TGTGCCTCCCGCAGGGGGAACACTGAAGCTTTCTTT.